These 8 T cell receptor beta chains share one sample of origin, sequenced in a study of blood T cell repertoires in COVID-19. Sequenced by immunoSEQ multiplex PCR; TCRdb stores in-frame clones only, minus some. The sample has approximately 230,000 clones, about 80% seen once; the top ten hold about 9.6%. The sample taken for sequencing was peripheral blood. These receptors all come from an elderly man with acute or convalescent COVID-19.

V and J are TRBV21-1 and TRBJ1-6; the D segment call TRBD1 is taken from the table without a DNA check. TRBV21-1 is recorded as a pseudogene. The CDR3 has 17 amino acids. The CDR3 protein is CASSSPGPPSYNSPLHF. In nucleotides, the CDR3 is TGTGCCAGCAGCTCCCCAGGGCCCCCCTCCTATAATTCACCCCTCCACTTT.

This clone was detected only once. The genes are TRBV7-2 and TRBJ2-1, with 13 positions matching TRBD2. Losses at the gene ends were 0 bases for V and 9 bases for J; bases not matched to a gene: 8. This CDR3 comprises 17 residues. Germline CDR1 and CDR2: SGHTA and FQGNSA. CDR3 amino acids: CASSLARLAGGLGEQFF. The CDR3 coding sequence is TGTGCCAGCAGCTTAGCAAGACTAGCGGGAGGCCTCGGTGAGCAGTTCTTC.

The chain employs TRBV2 and TRBJ2-1, with TRBD1 matching 7 bases. The V gene end was trimmed by 7 bases and the J gene end by 7 bases; junction bases not matched to a gene: 13. Germline CDR1 SNHLY, CDR2 FYNNEI. This CDR3 is built from 15 residues. CDR3 residues: CASTLVGTASNEQFF. The CDR3 nucleotides read TGTGCCAGCACCTTGGTCGGGACAGCCTCGAATGAGCAGTTCTTC.

This chain connects TRBV20-1 to TRBJ1-2; no reliable D call. This CDR3 contains 10 residues. The V gene lost 4 bases and the J gene lost 4 bases, with 4 bases spanning the gap. Germline V gives CDR1 DFQATT, CDR2 SNEGSKA (reference sequence). The DNA of the CDR3 is TGCAGTGCTACATCCTATGGCTACACCTTC. It yields the protein CSATSYGYTF.

The chain links TRBV20-1 to TRBJ2-7; 8 bases align to TRBD1. The CDR3 consists of 11 residues. Germline V gives CDR1 DFQATT, CDR2 SNEGSKA (reference sequence). V shed 7 bases, J shed 3 bases, and the junction held 2 bases outside the gene matches. The CDR3 DNA reads TGCAGTGGAGGGACAGGCTACGAGCAGTACTTC. It is translated as CSGGTGYEQYF.

The gene calls are TRBV20-1 and TRBJ2-1, with D unclear. Trimming cost V 5 bases and J 7 bases, with 9 bases left between them. The CDR3 length is 11 residues. Germline V gene data show CDR1 as DFQATT and CDR2 as SNEGSKA (reference sequence). The CDR3 coding sequence is TGCAGTGCTGACTCCTTAAATGAGCAGTTCTTC. It encodes CSADSLNEQFF.

This chain uses TRBV18 with TRBJ1-1; 7 nucleotides agree with TRBD1. Germline trimming cut 4 bases from V and 1 base from J; bases unmatched to any gene: 3. Germline CDR1 and CDR2: KGHSH and LQKENI. The CDR3 covers 14 residues. Here the CDR3 DNA reads TGTGCCAGCTCACAACGACAGGGGAACACTGAAGCTTTCTTT. Protein product: CASSQRQGNTEAFF.

The V gene is TRBV28, the J gene TRBJ2-2; 9 bases line up with TRBD1. V shed 6 bases, J shed 6 bases, and the junction held 2 bases outside the gene matches. The germline gives CDR1 MDHEN, CDR2 SYDVKM. The CDR3 totals 13 residues. The DNA of the CDR3 is TGTGCCAGCAGAAGGGACAGGGCCGGGGAGCTGTTTTTT. Translating gives CASRRDRAGELFF. Full variable domain (remainder filled in from reference TRBV28 and TRBJ2-2): DVKVTQSSRYLVKRTGEKVFLECVQDMDHENMFWYRQDPGLGLRLIYFSYDVKMKEKGDIPEGYSVSREKKERFSLILESASTNQTSMYLCASRRDRAGELFFGEGSRLTVL.